The 18 T cell receptor beta chains below all came from one sample that was sequenced in a study of identical twins. TCRdb processed the 5' RACE reads anew with MiXCR; each CDR3 protein has one entry. This repertoire shows 500,000 or so distinct CDR3 sequences, around 14% found once; its top ten account for about 0.52%. These records were also assigned to another study, of yellow fever vaccine responses in identical twins.

Sequencing was done on a sample of CD4+ T cells sorted from blood. Receptors were obtained from a woman younger than 30 in good health.

The chain uses TRBV29-1 and TRBJ1-5; D remains unclear. Looked up from germline, CDR1 is SQVTM and CDR2 is ANQGSEA. The CDR3 runs 14 residues. V was trimmed by 4 bases and J by 4 bases, leaving 14 bases between them. The CDR3 is CSVAEKVWNQPQHF. As DNA, the CDR3 is TGCAGCGTTGCCGAGAAGGTTTGGAATCAGCCCCAGCATTTT.

This clonotype has a handful of counts. The chain couples TRBV19 to TRBJ2-1; D perhaps matches TRBD1 (6 bases). The CDR3 is 13 amino acids. Germline loops: CDR1 LNHDA, CDR2 SQIVND (reference sequence). Trimming removed 10 bases at V and 4 bases at J, with 14 bases between. CDR3 sequence: CATGVGAYNEQFF. As DNA, the CDR3 is TGTGCCACAGGGGTTGGGGCTTACAATGAGCAGTTCTTC.

A few counts support this clonotype. This chain's CDR3 is CATSREKDRAGDTQYF. DNA of the CDR3: TGTGCCACCAGCAGAGAGAAGGACAGGGCCGGAGATACGCAGTATTTT. The J gene is TRBJ2-3, the V gene TRBV15, with TRBD1 matching 8 bases. Germline V gene lookup returns CDR1 LNHNV and CDR2 YYDKDF (reference sequence). This CDR3 is 16 amino acids long. V shed 0 bases and J 5 bases; nucleotides not matched to a gene: 7.

In its sample, this clonotype was seen a few times. The junction shows a germline mismatch at one end, possibly a read error. The chain employs TRBV4-3 and TRBJ2-3; 10 bases line up with TRBD2. This CDR3 is 18 amino acids long. The germline V gene encodes CDR1 LGHNA and CDR2 YSLEER. CDR3 sequence: CASSQRSPAGGTTDTQYF. The CDR3 coding sequence is TGCGCTAGCAGCCAACGCAGCCCAGCGGGAGGGACCACAGATACGCAGTATTTT.

This clonotype was seen only a few times. The chain employs TRBV5-8 and TRBJ2-5, with TRBD2 identical over 14 bases. The trim removed 0 bases at V and 5 bases at J, leaving 6 bases unmatched. The CDR3 sequence is 17 residues long. CDR1 and CDR2 (germline): SGHTS, YDEGEE. CDR3 protein: CASSLGLAGGPQETQYF. The CDR3 nucleotides are TGTGCCAGCAGCTTGGGACTAGCGGGAGGGCCTCAGGAGACCCAGTACTTC.

This clonotype showed up just a few times. The rearrangement uses TRBV29-1 and TRBJ2-2; D is unclear. Germline V lookup: CDR1 SQVTM, CDR2 ANQGSEA. The germline V and J ends were trimmed by 5 bases and 5 bases, with 18 bases remaining between them. CDR3 length: 15 residues. The CDR3 DNA sequence: TGCAGCGTTTGGTGCACGATCTGGGCTACCGGGGAGCTGTTTTTT. This encodes CSVWCTIWATGELFF.

This clonotype was observed a few times. V usage is TRBV5-8 and J usage is TRBJ1-6; D is unclear. Trimming shortened V by 2 bases and J by 9 bases, and 12 bases separated the two germline ends. Germline-derived CDR1 and CDR2 are SGHTS and YDEGEE. The CDR3 totals 14 residues. The chain's CDR3 is CASSLQPRVSPLHF. CDR3 nucleotides: TGTGCCAGCAGCTTACAGCCCAGAGTTTCACCCCTCCACTTT.

This clonotype was seen a handful of times. V usage is TRBV29-1 and J usage is TRBJ2-1, with TRBD1 identical over 7 bases. Per the germline V gene, CDR1 is SQVTM and CDR2 is ANQGSEA. This CDR3 spans 14 amino acids. The junction had 11 bases not matched to a gene; V was cut back by 2 bases and J by 10 bases. As DNA, the CDR3 is TGCAGCGTTGAAAAGGGGACGACAGGGCGAGAGCAGTTCTTC. This codes for CSVEKGTTGREQFF.

This clonotype was seen a handful of times. The chain combines TRBV7-2 with TRBJ2-7; tentatively, D is TRBD2 (7 bases). Trimming took 2 bases from V and 0 from J, leaving 17 bases between them. Germline V lookup: CDR1 SGHTA, CDR2 FQGNSA. The length of the CDR3 is 17 residues. The CDR3 loop reads CASSLRGGRGHSYEQYF. DNA for the CDR3: TGTGCCAGCAGCTTAAGGGGGGGGAGGGGTCACTCCTACGAGCAGTACTTC. The full variable domain, in which reference TRBV7-2 and TRBJ2-7 provide the parts outside the CDR3, is GAGVSQSPSNKVTEKGKDVELRCDPISGHTALYWYRQSLGQGLEFLIYFQGNSAPDKSGLPSDRFSAERTGGSVSTLTIQRTQQEDSAVYLCASSLRGGRGHSYEQYFGPGTRLTVT.

This clonotype occurred a few times. The V call is TRBV3-1, the J call TRBJ2-7; TRBD2 matches 14 bases. Germline CDR1 LGHDT, CDR2 YNNKEL (reference sequence). The trim removed 6 bases at V and 7 bases at J, leaving 5 bases unmatched. The CDR3 loop spans 14 amino acids. The CDR3 nucleotides read TGTGCCAGCAGGACTAGCGGGGGGGCCTCAGAGCAGTACTTC. Translation: CASRTSGGASEQYF.

This chain joins TRBV20-1 and TRBJ2-7, with D uncertain. Germline CDR1 is DFQATT and CDR2 is SNEGSKA (reference sequence). The V gene lost 5 bases and the J gene lost 2 bases, with 7 bases spanning the gap. This CDR3 contains 11 residues. This chain's CDR3 is CSADITYEQYF. In DNA, the CDR3 is TGCAGTGCTGACATAACCTACGAGCAGTACTTC.

The chain recombines TRBV4-1 with TRBJ2-3; 10 bases agree with TRBD1. Germline V gene data show CDR1 as MGHRA and CDR2 as YSYEKL. This CDR3 region has 17 residues. After removal of 1 base from V and 0 bases from J, the junction contained 4 bases not matched to a gene. The CDR3 nucleotides read TGCGCCAGCAGCCAAGCCGGGACAGGGGCCAGCACAGATACGCAGTATTTT. Residues: CASSQAGTGASTDTQYF.

The gene calls are TRBV10-3 and TRBJ1-6; a possible D gene is TRBD1 (5 bases). This CDR3 has 14 amino acids. Between the trimmed V and J ends, which lost 9 bases and 7 bases, there was a span of 16 bases. Germline values: CDR1 ENHRY, CDR2 SYGVKD. The DNA for the CDR3 is TGTGCCATGGGGTCCGCAGGGACGAATTCACCCCTCCACTTT. This encodes CAMGSAGTNSPLHF.

This clonotype came up a few times. The rearrangement uses TRBV29-1 and TRBJ2-5; D possibly corresponds to TRBD2 (6 bases). Trimming took 8 bases from V and 4 from J, leaving 11 bases between them. Germline lookup yields CDR1 SQVTM and CDR2 ANQGSEA. The CDR3 runs to 11 residues. Here the CDR3 reads CSPRRGETQYF. The CDR3 coding sequence is TGCAGCCCGCGGAGGGGAGAGACCCAGTACTTC. Filled out from reference TRBV29-1 and TRBJ2-5, the complete variable domain reads SAVISQKPSRDICQRGTSLTIQCQVDSQVTMMFWYRQQPGQSLTLIATANQGSEATYESGFVIDKFPISRPNLTFSTLTVSNMSPEDSSIYLCSPRRGETQYFGPGTRLLVL.

This clonotype was seen a single time. The chain recombines TRBV20-1 with TRBJ2-3; D uncertain. This CDR3 is 13 amino acids long. The V gene's germline CDR1 is DFQATT and CDR2 SNEGSKA (reference sequence). The V gene lost 3 bases and the J gene lost 1 base, with 8 bases spanning the gap. The DNA of the CDR3 is TGCAGTGCTAGCTATGTACGCACAGATACGCAGTATTTT. Translation gives CSASYVRTDTQYF.

This clonotype occurred a few times. The chain combines TRBV29-1 with TRBJ1-2; tentative D call: TRBD1 (5 bases). Germline V gene data show CDR1 as SQVTM and CDR2 as ANQGSEA. The V end was cut by 3 bases, the J end by 4 bases, with 9 bases between. The CDR3 contains 12 residues. CDR3 coding DNA: TGCAGCGTTGAGCGACAGAGCTATGGCTACACCTTC. Translated, it gives CSVERQSYGYTF.

The chain joins TRBV3-1 to TRBJ2-5, with 12 nucleotides matching TRBD2. The germline V gene has CDR1 LGHDT and CDR2 YNNKEL (reference sequence). The length of the CDR3 is 19 residues. V lost 0 bases to trimming and J lost 0 bases; unmatched junction nucleotides: 8. The CDR3 sequence: CASSQDRKGLAGYQETQYF. In nucleotides, the CDR3 is TGTGCCAGCAGCCAAGATAGAAAGGGACTAGCGGGTTACCAAGAGACCCAGTACTTC.

This clonotype was counted a few times. The rearrangement links TRBV20-1 to TRBJ2-2; 12 nucleotides agree with TRBD2. V gave up 1 base and J gave up 0 bases; unmatched junction bases: 3. CDR1 and CDR2 from the germline V gene are DFQATT and SNEGSKA (reference sequence). The CDR3 covers 17 residues. The CDR3 nucleotides read TGCAGTGCTAGAGGGACTAGCGGGACTCCGAACACCGGGGAGCTGTTTTTT. Encoded protein: CSARGTSGTPNTGELFF.